This T cell receptor beta chain was sequenced for a study of monozygotic twins with inflammatory bowel disease. This CDR3 region has 16 residues. Germline-derived CDR1 and CDR2 are SGHRS and YFSETQ. TCRdb re-called the 5' RACE reads, yielding one record per CDR3 amino acid sequence without DNA. Recorded for this sample: about 380,000 distinct CDR3 sequences. V gene TRBV5-1 combines with J gene TRBJ2-1; TCRdb proposes TRBD1, but this gene call is untestable without DNA. This clonotype was obtained from a human donor with ulcerative colitis or Crohn's disease, or a healthy co-twin of an affected twin (not recorded which). Sequenced: blood. The CDR3 loop reads CASSYTRGLIDNEQFF.